These 14 T cell receptor beta chains originate from one sample sequenced in a study of T cell changes during pregnancy in multiple sclerosis. TCRdb's copy holds only in-frame clones and misses some; the assay was immunoSEQ multiplex PCR. The data contain around 96,000 clones, 94% of them singletons. The material sequenced was peripheral blood, taken in the third trimester of pregnancy. These receptors originate from a female donor with multiple sclerosis, enrolled in a pregnancy study.

On this clone: Its ends do not fully match the called genes, so a read error is possible. This chain uses TRBV7-7 with TRBJ2-5, with D maybe TRBD2 (5 bases). The CDR3 extends over 14 amino acids. CDR1 is SSHAT, CDR2 FNYEAQ, per germline (reference sequence). DNA for the CDR3: TGTGCTAGCAGCTTACTGAGGGCTGGAGAGTCCCAGTACTTC. Amino acids: CASSLLRAGESQYF.

The chain recombines TRBV5-1 with TRBJ2-7, with TRBD2 matching over 7 bases. Germline V gene data show CDR1 as SGHRS and CDR2 as YFSETQ. With 0 bases clipped from V and 6 bases from J, the junction kept 9 bases outside the gene matches. The CDR3 sequence is 15 residues long. The CDR3 bases are TGCGCCAGCAGCTTGGACGGCGGGAGTTCTCGCGAGCAGTACTTC. Its protein is CASSLDGGSSREQYF.

The V call is TRBV4-3, the J call TRBJ1-1; possible D gene TRBD1, 6 bases. Per the germline V gene, CDR1 is LGHNA and CDR2 is YSLEER. The germline V and J ends were trimmed by 1 base and 1 base, with 16 bases remaining between them. This CDR3 is built from 17 residues. CDR3 sequence (DNA): TGCGCCAGCAGCCAAGGGTCCGGCAGGGGCGCGAACACTGAAGCTTTCTTT. Protein product: CASSQGSGRGANTEAFF.

The chain links TRBV2 to TRBJ2-5, with D possibly matching TRBD1 (5 bases). The V gene lost 3 bases and the J gene lost 2 bases, with 10 bases spanning the gap. The CDR3 length is 14 residues. Germline values: CDR1 SNHLY, CDR2 FYNNEI. As DNA, the CDR3 is TGTGCCAGCAGTGAGTCAAGACAGCAAGAGACCCAGTACTTC. Protein sequence: CASSESRQQETQYF.

This chain uses TRBV10-3 with TRBJ2-7; D is undetermined. This CDR3 spans 14 amino acids. V was trimmed by 6 bases and J by 3 bases, leaving 15 bases between them. The V gene's germline CDR1 is ENHRY and CDR2 SYGVKD. The CDR3 bases are TGTGCCATCAGGTCCAGCGTCGGTCGCTACGAGCAGTACTTC. It specifies CAIRSSVGRYEQYF.

This rearrangement joins TRBV7-8 to TRBJ2-3; TRBD2 agrees at 7 bases. Trimming cost V 4 bases and J 6 bases; bases outside gene matches: 7. There are 14 residues in the CDR3. Germline V CDR1 and CDR2: SGHVS, FQNEAQ. The CDR3 reads CASSSGTTKDTQYF. CDR3 sequence (DNA): TGTGCCAGCAGCTCGGGGACTACAAAGGATACGCAGTATTTT.

The rearrangement joins TRBV5-4 to TRBJ2-5, with TRBD2 matching 14 bases. Germline trimming cut 5 bases from V and 4 bases from J; bases unmatched to any gene: 7. Germline CDR1 and CDR2: SGHNT and YYREEE (reference sequence). This CDR3 comprises 16 residues. This CDR3 reads CASSHGTSGSLETQYF. CDR3 coding DNA: TGTGCCAGCAGTCACGGGACTAGCGGGAGTTTAGAGACCCAGTACTTC.

The chain couples TRBV30 to TRBJ2-1; a weak D match, TRBD2 (6 bases). There are 16 residues in the CDR3. Trimming removed 3 bases at V and 4 bases at J, with 19 bases between. Germline V gene data show CDR1 as GTSNPN and CDR2 as SVGIG (reference sequence). The DNA of the CDR3 is TGTGCCTGGAGCGCAATTGGTGGGGGGTTTTACAATGAGCAGTTCTTC. This codes for CAWSAIGGGFYNEQFF. The variable domain in full, with the rest retrieved from reference TRBV30 and TRBJ2-1, is SQTIHQWPATLVQPVGSPLSLECTVEGTSNPNLYWYRQAAGRGLQLLFYSVGIGQISSEVPQNLSASRPQDRQFILSSKKLLLSDSGFYLCAWSAIGGGFYNEQFFGPGTRLTVL.

The chain couples TRBV11-2 to TRBJ2-5; TRBD1 matches 7 bases. V lost 6 bases and J lost 2; bases outside the gene matches: 3. The CDR3 length is 13 residues. Germline V gene lookup returns CDR1 SGHAT and CDR2 FQNNGV. This CDR3 is CASSSGQQETQYF. CDR3 sequence (DNA): TGTGCCAGCAGTTCGGGACAGCAAGAGACCCAGTACTTC.

The V gene is TRBV6-1, the J gene TRBJ2-7; D remains ambiguous. The CDR3 runs to 13 residues. V lost 3 bases, J lost 4 bases, and 10 bases lay in between. Germline CDR1 reads MNHNS; CDR2 reads SASEGT. CDR3 sequence: CASSDLGAYEQYF. The CDR3 DNA follows: TGTGCCAGCAGTGACTTAGGAGCATACGAGCAGTACTTC.

The CDR3, as DNA: TGTGCCAGCAGGCCACAGGGGGCGGACATTCAGTACTTC. Translation gives CASRPQGADIQYF. V is TRBV9 and J is TRBJ2-4, with 9 bases that match TRBD1. Germline V gene sequence: CDR1 SGDLS, CDR2 YYNGEE. The V gene end was trimmed by 5 bases and the J gene end by 8 bases; junction bases not matched to a gene: 5. This CDR3 contains 13 residues. Complete variable domain (other parts from reference TRBV9 and TRBJ2-4): DSGVTQTPKHLITATGQRVTLRCSPRSGDLSVYWYQQSLDQGLQFLIQYYNGEERAKGNILERFSAQQFPDLHSELNLSSLELGDSALYFCASRPQGADIQYFGAGTRLSVL.

The rearrangement uses TRBV5-4 and TRBJ2-6, with 10 bases that match TRBD1. CDR3 length equals 18 residues. Germline lookup yields CDR1 SGHNT and CDR2 YYREEE (reference sequence). J was trimmed by 2 bases and V by 2 bases; bases with no gene match: 7. The CDR3 bases are TGTGCCAGCAGCTTACGACAGGGGGCGCTCCCTGGGGCCAACGTCCTGACTTTC. Protein sequence: CASSLRQGALPGANVLTF.

V usage is TRBV14 and J usage is TRBJ1-1; 9 nucleotides match TRBD1. The CDR3 length is 16 residues. Losses at the gene ends were 1 base for V and 5 bases for J; bases not matched to a gene: 8. Germline V lookup: CDR1 SGHDN, CDR2 FVKESK. The DNA for the CDR3 is TGTGCCAGCAGCCAAGGGAACAGGGGGCCTGGGACTGAAGCTTTCTTT. Amino acids: CASSQGNRGPGTEAFF.

The rearrangement links TRBV18 to TRBJ1-3; maybe TRBD1 (6 bases). V was shortened by 1 base and J by 3 bases, with 19 bases between the two germline ends. Germline V gene data show CDR1 as KGHSH and CDR2 as LQKENI. This CDR3 contains 18 residues. CDR3 loop: CASSPLYSGTQLGNTIYF. CDR3 nucleotides: TGTGCCAGCTCACCACTCTATTCCGGGACACAACTTGGAAACACCATATATTTT.